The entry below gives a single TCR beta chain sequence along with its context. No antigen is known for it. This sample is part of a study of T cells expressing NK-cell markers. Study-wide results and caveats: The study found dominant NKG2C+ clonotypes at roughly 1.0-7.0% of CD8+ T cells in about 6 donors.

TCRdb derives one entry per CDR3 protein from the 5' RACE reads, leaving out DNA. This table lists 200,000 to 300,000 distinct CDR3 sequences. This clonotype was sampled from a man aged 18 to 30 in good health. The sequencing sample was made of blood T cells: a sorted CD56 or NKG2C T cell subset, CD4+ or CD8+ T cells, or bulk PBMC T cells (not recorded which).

The CDR3 sequence: CSARDLRGYGYTF. This sequence joins TRBV20-1 and TRBJ1-2. The CDR3 is made up of 13 amino acids. Germline lookup yields CDR1 DFQATT and CDR2 SNEGSKA (reference sequence).